These 31 T cell receptor beta chains originate from one sample sequenced in a study of identifying expanded T cells in peripheral blood. Sequenced by immunoSEQ multiplex PCR; TCRdb stores in-frame clones only, minus some. This sample carries more than 75,000 clones, approximately 91% of them seen once, and the ten largest clones take about 4%. The sequenced sample was blood. The receptors originated from a person between 18 and 75 years old in good health.

The rearrangement uses TRBV27 and TRBJ2-6; 9 bases agree with TRBD1. Germline loops: CDR1 MNHEY, CDR2 SMNVEV (reference sequence). The J segment lost 0 bases and the V segment lost 5 bases, leaving 14 bases of the junction unmatched. CDR3 length: 20 amino acids. Here the CDR3 reads CASSQRPFTGGLSGANVLTF. The CDR3 nucleotides are TGTGCCAGCAGTCAAAGGCCTTTTACAGGGGGCCTCTCTGGGGCCAACGTCCTGACTTTC.

This chain links TRBV18 with TRBJ1-3; no definite D call. From germline, CDR1 is KGHSH and CDR2 LQKENI. V was cut by 2 bases and J by 4 bases, with 9 bases left in between. The length of the CDR3 is 14 residues. As DNA, the CDR3 is TGTGCCAGCTCACCAGCCCAGCCCGGAAACACCATATATTTT. This translates into CASSPAQPGNTIYF.

V gene TRBV6-5 combines with J gene TRBJ2-5, with 8 bases that match TRBD1. J lost 3 bases, V lost 5 bases, and 5 bases had no gene match. CDR1 is MNHEY and CDR2 is SVGAGI in the germline V gene. The CDR3 runs to 14 residues. Here the CDR3 DNA reads TGTGCCAGCAGTACCCAGGACAGGGAAGAGACCCAGTACTTC. The encoded protein is CASSTQDREETQYF.

The chain is built from TRBV7-8 and TRBJ2-2, with D perhaps TRBD2 (5 bases). This CDR3 contains 16 residues. V was trimmed by 3 bases and J by 7 bases, leaving 18 bases between them. Germline V CDR1 and CDR2: SGHVS, FQNEAQ. CDR3 region: CASSFRATTSGGELFF. In DNA, the CDR3 is TGTGCCAGCAGCTTCCGGGCGACCACAAGCGGCGGGGAGCTGTTTTTT.

This chain links TRBV5-1 with TRBJ1-4; D ambiguous. Germline assignment: CDR1 SGHRS and CDR2 YFSETQ. The CDR3 consists of 15 residues. The V end lost 5 bases, the J end lost 3 bases, and 14 bases lay between the germline ends. CDR3 bases: TGCGCCAGCAGTAAGGAACGAGGTCCTAATGAAAAACTGTTTTTT. Translating gives CASSKERGPNEKLFF.

J is TRBJ2-2 and V is TRBV6-6, with D perhaps assigned TRBD1 or TRBD2 (5 bases each). The V gene's germline CDR1 is MNHNY and CDR2 SVGAGI (reference sequence). The CDR3 loop spans 13 amino acids. V was clipped by 8 bases and J by 5 bases, with 12 bases between them. This CDR3 is CASVGVPTGELFF. The CDR3 DNA follows: TGTGCCAGCGTGGGGGTACCTACCGGGGAGCTGTTTTTT.

V usage is TRBV6-5 and J usage is TRBJ1-2; possible D gene TRBD1, 5 bases. The CDR3 is 13 amino acids. Germline loops: CDR1 MNHEY, CDR2 SVGAGI. With 2 bases removed from V and 3 bases from J, the gap between germline ends came to 7 bases. This chain's CDR3 is CASSYGGYYGYTF. CDR3 nucleotides: TGTGCCAGCAGTTACGGGGGTTACTATGGCTACACCTTC.

The J gene is TRBJ1-1, the V gene TRBV5-6; D possibly corresponds to TRBD1 (5 bases). The CDR3 covers 15 residues. CDR1 and CDR2 (germline): SGHDT, YYEEEE. V lost 3 bases, J lost 0 bases, and 12 bases lay in between. CDR3 residues: CASSSVRGLNTEAFF. The DNA of the CDR3 is TGTGCCAGCAGCTCTGTTCGGGGCTTGAACACTGAAGCTTTCTTT.

The chain is built from TRBV6-6 and TRBJ2-5; either TRBD1 or TRBD2 may supply D (5 bases each). With 0 bases removed from V and 5 bases from J, the gap between germline ends came to 16 bases. The germline V gene has CDR1 MNHNY and CDR2 SVGAGI (reference sequence). CDR3 length equals 16 residues. The DNA for the CDR3 is TGTGCCAGCAGTTACTCGAAGGTGCCCAGGGAGGAGACCCAGTACTTC. Translating gives CASSYSKVPREETQYF.

This rearrangement joins TRBV5-6 to TRBJ2-7; 8 bases match TRBD1. Germline lookup yields CDR1 SGHDT and CDR2 YYEEEE. The V segment lost 5 bases and the J segment 6 bases; nucleotides outside the gene matches: 4. This CDR3 contains 12 residues. The CDR3 nucleotides read TGTGCCAGCAGTCAGACAGGGGTCGAGCAGTACTTC. Translated: CASSQTGVEQYF.

The rearrangement joins TRBV30 to TRBJ1-2, with D possibly TRBD1 on 5 matching bases. Trimming pared 2 bases from V and 8 bases from J, leaving 24 bases between. The CDR3 runs to 16 residues. Germline V CDR1 and CDR2: GTSNPN, SVGIG (reference sequence). The CDR3 region has the DNA TGTGCCTGGAGTTCGGGACCAGAAAGCACCCAATGGGGCTACACCTTC. It encodes CAWSSGPESTQWGYTF.

Concerning this clone itself: The junction departs from the called germline gene at one end, perhaps through a read error. This sequence joins TRBV6-6 and TRBJ2-2; the D gene is possibly TRBD2 (6 bases). The CDR3 loop spans 16 amino acids. Germline values: CDR1 MNHNY, CDR2 SVGAGI (reference sequence). CDR3 DNA: TGTGCCAGCAGTTACCGGGACTTGGGGAACTCCGGGGAGCTGTTTTTT. Translated: CASSYRDLGNSGELFF.

The chain recombines TRBV30 with TRBJ1-2; 8 positions match TRBD1. The CDR3 consists of 15 residues. Germline CDR1 reads GTSNPN; CDR2 reads SVGIG (reference sequence). The V and J ends lost 0 bases and 5 bases, in that order; junction bases with no gene match: 8. For the CDR3, the DNA is TGTGCCTGGAGTGTAACGGGACAGGAGGCGTATGGCTACACCTTC. Translation: CAWSVTGQEAYGYTF.

This chain connects TRBV10-3 to TRBJ1-1; D gene uncertain. V lost 4 bases and J lost 1, with 10 bases in between. Germline-derived CDR1 and CDR2 are ENHRY and SYGVKD. The CDR3 extends over 14 amino acids. The CDR3 sequence is CAISASGPNTEAFF. The CDR3 DNA sequence: TGTGCCATCAGTGCCTCCGGACCGAACACTGAAGCTTTCTTT.

The V call is TRBV5-4, the J call TRBJ1-2, with 7 nucleotides matching TRBD1. Germline V gene lookup returns CDR1 SGHNT and CDR2 YYREEE (reference sequence). V lost 4 bases and J lost 2; bases outside the gene matches: 8. The CDR3 runs 15 residues. The CDR3 sequence: CASSQGGAGNYGYTF. CDR3 coding DNA: TGTGCCAGCAGCCAGGGGGGAGCAGGAAACTATGGCTACACCTTC.

On this clone: The junction shows a germline mismatch at one end, possibly a read error. The chain recombines TRBV7-2 with TRBJ2-1; 16 bases fit TRBD2. The CDR3 length is 16 residues. Germline V gives CDR1 SGHTA, CDR2 FQGNSA. In nucleotides, the CDR3 is TGTGCCGGCAGCTTGGGGACTAGCGGGAGGGGAGGTGGGCAGTTCTTC. Protein: CAGSLGTSGRGGGQFF.

The chain is built from TRBV30 and TRBJ1-2, with a possible D match to TRBD1 (5 bases). This CDR3 is 16 amino acids long. V dropped 3 bases and J dropped 5 bases, with 22 bases sitting between them. Germline V CDR1 and CDR2: GTSNPN, SVGIG (reference sequence). The CDR3 is CAWREKTARSLYGYTF. The CDR3, as DNA: TGTGCCTGGAGGGAGAAGACAGCCCGGAGCCTTTATGGCTACACCTTC.

This rearrangement joins TRBV7-6 to TRBJ1-5, with TRBD1 matching 9 bases. The CDR3 is 15 residues long. V trimming: 5 bases; J trimming: 4 bases; junction bases outside the gene matches: 6. The germline gives CDR1 SGHVS, CDR2 FNYEAQ. CDR3 region: CASSKFGTGNQPQHF. CDR3 in DNA: TGTGCCAGCAGCAAGTTCGGGACAGGGAATCAGCCCCAGCATTTT.

This chain connects TRBV18 to TRBJ1-2; TRBD1 is a possible D gene (5 bases). Germline V gene data show CDR1 as KGHSH and CDR2 as LQKENI. The CDR3 has 13 residues. Trimming removed 2 bases from V and 8 bases from J, with 12 bases in between. The chain's CDR3 is CASSPSGTGGYTF. The DNA of the CDR3 is TGTGCCAGCTCACCATCCGGGACCGGGGGCTACACCTTC.

The V gene is TRBV27, the J gene TRBJ2-5; D is ambiguous. The CDR3 spans 13 residues. With 3 bases removed from V and 5 bases from J, the gap between germline ends came to 10 bases. Germline V CDR1 and CDR2: MNHEY, SMNVEV (reference sequence). The CDR3 region has the DNA TGTGCCAGCAGTTTCCGCTTGAGGGAGACCCAGTACTTC. It translates to CASSFRLRETQYF.

This chain connects TRBV6-4 to TRBJ2-3, with no clear D. Germline V CDR1 and CDR2: MRHNA, SNTAGT. Between the trimmed V and J ends, which lost 4 bases and 1 base, there was a span of 9 bases. This CDR3 is 14 amino acids long. DNA for the CDR3: TGTGCCAGCAGTGGAAGCGAAGGCACAGATACGCAGTATTTT. It specifies CASSGSEGTDTQYF.

The V gene is TRBV11-3, the J gene TRBJ2-1; a possible D gene is TRBD1 (5 bases). The V and J ends lost 5 bases and 8 bases respectively, with 13 bases between them. Germline V CDR1 and CDR2: SGHNT, YENEEA. The CDR3 is 13 residues long. The CDR3 reads CASSLPSRDEQFF. The CDR3, as DNA: TGTGCCAGCAGCCTCCCGAGCAGGGATGAGCAGTTCTTC.

The J gene is TRBJ1-3, the V gene TRBV25-1; D is undetermined. Looked up from germline, CDR1 is MGHDK and CDR2 is SYGVNS. This CDR3 has 14 amino acids. V was cut by 4 bases and J by 0 bases, with 7 bases left in between. The chain's CDR3 is CASSVSGSGNTIYF. CDR3 bases: TGTGCCAGCAGTGTCTCCGGCTCTGGAAACACCATATATTTT.

This chain links TRBV6-5 with TRBJ2-1, with D perhaps matching TRBD1 or TRBD2 (5 bases each). The germline V gene encodes CDR1 MNHEY and CDR2 SVGAGI. V was pared by 4 bases and J by 5 bases, with 15 bases between. This CDR3 is built from 15 residues. The CDR3 reads CASSWSRVGDNEQFF. In DNA, the CDR3 is TGTGCCAGCAGTTGGTCCAGGGTGGGGGACAATGAGCAGTTCTTC.

This chain joins TRBV4-1 and TRBJ1-1; D not resolved. The CDR3 covers 13 residues. Germline assignment: CDR1 MGHRA and CDR2 YSYEKL. Trimming took 4 bases from V and 4 from J, leaving 10 bases between them. The CDR3: CASSPPSSTEAFF. The CDR3 region has the DNA TGCGCCAGCAGCCCACCGTCCAGCACTGAAGCTTTCTTT.

V is TRBV6-1 and J is TRBJ1-2; the D gene is possibly TRBD1 (6 bases). Between the trimmed V and J ends, which lost 7 bases and 6 bases, there was a span of 18 bases. CDR1 and CDR2 (germline): MNHNS, SASEGT. This CDR3 comprises 14 residues. This CDR3 is CASIGGQGFNGYTF. The CDR3 DNA sequence: TGTGCCAGCATTGGGGGGCAAGGCTTTAATGGCTACACCTTC.

J is TRBJ2-2 and V is TRBV7-7; 10 bases line up with TRBD2. The CDR3 runs to 15 residues. The V gene end was trimmed by 1 base and the J gene end by 7 bases; junction bases not matched to a gene: 3. Germline CDR1 is SSHAT and CDR2 is FNYEAQ (reference sequence). Written as DNA, the CDR3 is TGTGCCAGCAGCTTAGAGACTAGCGGGCACGGGGAGCTGTTTTTT. It specifies CASSLETSGHGELFF.

The chain joins TRBV5-4 to TRBJ2-5, with D possibly TRBD1 on 6 matching bases. This CDR3 has 14 residues. The V and J ends lost 7 bases and 5 bases respectively, with 18 bases between them. CDR1 and CDR2 (germline): SGHNT, YYREEE (reference sequence). CDR3 DNA sequence: TGTGCCAGCTCTGAGGGGGTGGGGTGGGAGACCCAGTACTTC. It translates to CASSEGVGWETQYF.

The chain is built from TRBV5-1 and TRBJ1-6, with D perhaps matching TRBD1 (6 bases). The CDR3 covers 15 residues. Trimming took off 4 bases at V and 8 bases at J, with 16 bases between the two ends. Germline CDR1 and CDR2: SGHRS and YFSETQ. The CDR3 loop is CASSLGGPRYSPLHF. The CDR3 bases are TGCGCCAGCAGCCTAGGGGGGCCTCGGTATTCACCCCTCCACTTT.

The chain employs TRBV18 and TRBJ2-3; tentative D call: TRBD2 (7 bases). Trimming took 2 bases from V and 2 from J, leaving 14 bases between them. Germline loops: CDR1 KGHSH, CDR2 LQKENI. This CDR3 is 16 amino acids long. For the CDR3, the DNA is TGTGCCAGCTCACCAGTGACGGGGGGCGTCACAGATACGCAGTATTTT. This codes for CASSPVTGGVTDTQYF.

CDR3 sequence reads: CASTRGQNTGELFF. CDR3 coding DNA: TGTGCCAGTACGCGGGGCCAGAACACCGGGGAGCTGTTTTTT. The chain links TRBV19 to TRBJ2-2, with a weak D call TRBD2 (6 bases). Trimming pared 7 bases from V and 1 base from J, leaving 10 bases between. This CDR3 region has 14 residues. Germline V gene sequence: CDR1 LNHDA, CDR2 SQIVND (reference sequence).